What follows is one T cell receptor beta chain and its context. Its antigen specificity is not known. Base qualities are not at hand, and no much larger clone is one base apart. The same CDR3 arises from other DNA sequences in this sample as well. The source of the sample is a study of blood T cell repertoires in COVID-19 (dated by TCRdb to the early 2020s). Some background on the complete study: Samples covering the acute and convalescent phases of COVID-19 were provided by collaborators in the United States, Italy and Spain. The material from the prospective study consisted of cDNA or gDNA derived from T cells, B-cell-depleted T cells, or PBMCs. The dataset comprised deeply sampled blood TCRbeta repertoires from subjects exposed to, actively infected with, or recovered from COVID-19. The repertoires were released in a freely available public database intended as a resource for research on the immune response to SARS-CoV-2. The samples were drawn from the first 160 participants of the ongoing ImmuneRACE study and from over 950 subjects provided by 6 global collaborators. Sample metadata almost always included a de-identified subject ID, COVID-19 status, age in years and sex. Where HLA class I and class II types were available, the types were taken from metadata supplied by the sample provider, not from assay-based typing.

TCRbeta CDR3 regions were amplified from genomic DNA using the immunoSEQ Assay, a bias-controlled multiplex PCR. Per the source publication's procedure: Nucleated cell counts per sample were estimated from amplification of reference gene primers within the assay. To quantify the absolute abundance of each unique TCRbeta CDR3 rearrangement, sequence reads were collapsed and filtered. For each sample, productive Simpson clonality was calculated by taking the square root of Simpson's diversity index across productive rearrangements. The immuneACCESS repertoire file appears here via TCRdb, limited to in-frame rearrangements. These files lack a portion of the clones; in checked studies, under half of the deficit traces to unresolved V genes, and the cause of the others is not known. V, J and clone size derive from that table, while D and trimming were established from the DNA sequence. In this sample the table shows about 400,000 clones, 80% to 90% of which occur a single time. Roughly 7.2% of the sample comes from the top ten.

One collaborating source in Seattle enrolled patients while the patients were actively infected and followed the patients over time throughout the course of disease. Whole blood was collected in K2EDTA tubes by collaborating institutions according to the institutions' own protocols. For TCRbeta analysis, collaborators shipped samples in one of three forms: frozen whole blood, isolated PBMCs, or DNA extracted from either of those sample types. Overall study outcomes, separate from this receptor: Clinical and demographic metadata were provided uncurated, with the amount varying by source and participant.

The CDR3 sequence holds 13 residues, the cysteine and phenylalanine included. Of the read, only the CDR3 DNA is kept; its 39 bases are in frame from base 1. Per the germline V gene, SGDLS is the CDR1 and YYNGEE is the CDR2. V is clipped by 2 bases and J by 1 base, and the sequence between their germline boundaries is 6 bases long. The chain was built from TRBV9 and TRBJ1-1, with the D gene too uncertain to name. Material: peripheral blood. The sequence was collected from a woman aged 55-70 years with COVID-19, enrolled during active disease. The CDR3 region has the sequence CASSVSGNTEAFF. The DNA reads TGTGCCAGCAGCGTGAGCGGGAACACTGAAGCTTTCTTT.